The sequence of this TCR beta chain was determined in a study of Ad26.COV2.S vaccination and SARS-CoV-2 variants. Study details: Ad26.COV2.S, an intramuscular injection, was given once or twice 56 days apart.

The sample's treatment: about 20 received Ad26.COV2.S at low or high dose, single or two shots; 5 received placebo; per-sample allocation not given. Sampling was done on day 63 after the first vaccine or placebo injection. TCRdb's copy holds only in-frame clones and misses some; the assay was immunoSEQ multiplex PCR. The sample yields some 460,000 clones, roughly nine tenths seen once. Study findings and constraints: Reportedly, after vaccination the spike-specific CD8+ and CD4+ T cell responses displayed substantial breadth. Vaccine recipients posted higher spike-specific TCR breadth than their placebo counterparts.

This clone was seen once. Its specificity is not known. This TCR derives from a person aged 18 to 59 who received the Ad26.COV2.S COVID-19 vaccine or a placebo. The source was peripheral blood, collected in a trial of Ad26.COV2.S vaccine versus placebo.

The chain's CDR3 is CASSASRDSKNIQYF. Here the CDR3 DNA reads TGTGCCAGCAGCGCAAGCCGGGACAGCAAAAACATTCAGTACTTC. The chain combines TRBV11-3 with TRBJ2-4; TRBD1 matches at 7 bases. V lost 5 bases, J lost 3 bases, and 7 bases stayed unmatched. The germline CDR1 and CDR2 sequences are SGHNT and YENEEA. CDR3 length: 15 amino acids. Full variable domain (missing parts from reference TRBV11-3 and TRBJ2-4): EAGVVQSPRYKIIEKKQPVAFWCNPISGHNTLYWYLQNLGQGPELLIRYENEEAVDDSQLPKDRFSAERLKGVDSTLKIQPAELGDSAVYLCASSASRDSKNIQYFGAGTRLSVL.